This paragraph covers one T cell receptor beta chain sequence. Original methodology: Amplification from reference gene primers served as the basis for estimated nucleated cell counts. Sequencing was performed with immunoSEQ multiplex PCR; in TCRdb, only in-frame clones are kept and a portion is missing. V, J and clone size reflect that table, while D and trimming were determined from the DNA. The sample records about 80,000 clones, 75% to 85% being singletons. The data derive from a study of blood T cell repertoires in COVID-19. Study-level information: Donors in the United States, Italy and Spain gave samples during acute or convalescent COVID-19. PBMCs, B-cell-depleted T cells, or T cells were the source of the cDNA or gDNA that made up the material.

V lost 6 bases and J lost 5; bases outside the gene matches: 2. This CDR3 comprises 12 residues. Looked up from germline, CDR1 is MNHEY and CDR2 is SVGAGI. Material: peripheral blood. The chain uses TRBV6-5 and TRBJ1-1; TRBD1 aligns across 8 bases. The sequence was collected from a woman aged 40 to 50 with active or convalescent COVID-19. Written as DNA, the CDR3 is TGTGCCAGCAGACAGGGGGGGACTGAAGCTTTCTTT. Its translation is CASRQGGTEAFF.